The clone carrying this TCR beta chain was observed a handful of times. Its antigen is still unknown. This entry is derived from a study of siplizumab effects on memory and regulatory T cells. Generated by immunoSEQ multiplex PCR, the TCRdb table keeps only in-frame clones and is missing some. The repertoire holds over 7,500 clones, with around 40% as singletons. Cells from the mixed lymphocyte reaction underwent coculture for less than seven days at 37 degrees C. Germline V lookup: CDR1 MNHNS, CDR2 SASEGT. The CDR3 consists of 15 residues. The ends were cut back, 2 bases at V and 1 base at J, with 11 bases in the middle.

J is TRBJ1-1 and V is TRBV6-1; possible D gene TRBD1, 5 bases. This clonotype originated in a human donor in good health; the cells came from an allogeneic mixed lymphocyte reaction. The sequencing sample was made of CFSE-low (dividing) CD4+ T cells sorted from an allogeneic mixed lymphocyte reaction. As DNA, the CDR3 is TGTGCCAGCAGTGAACCAAGGGGCAGGAACACTGAAGCTTTCTTT. Its protein is CASSEPRGRNTEAFF.